Sequencing of this TCR beta chain was carried out in a study of blood T cell repertoires in COVID-19. About the research overall: From the United States, Italy and Spain came samples of acute and convalescent COVID-19. T cells, B-cell-depleted T cells, or PBMCs provided the cDNA or gDNA that served as material.

The Seattle patients, enrolled during active infection, were followed longitudinally. This table comes from immunoSEQ multiplex PCR, and its TCRdb copy is limited to in-frame clones, with some not included. Of 330,000 or so clones listed, roughly 90% are singletons. Input material: peripheral blood. This sequence was found in a man under 40 with COVID-19, enrolled during active disease.

The CDR3 DNA reads TGTGCCAGCAGCTTGGGCACAAATTCTGGAAACACCATATATTTT. Protein sequence: CASSLGTNSGNTIYF. The J gene is TRBJ1-3, the V gene TRBV5-4, with no clear D. Trimming stripped 0 bases from V and 1 base from J, with 8 bases between. Looked up from germline, CDR1 is SGHNT and CDR2 is YYREEE (reference sequence). The CDR3 loop spans 15 amino acids.